The 31 T cell receptor beta chains below all came from one sample that was sequenced in a study of naive and memory T cell subsets. Study-wide results and limits: Especially in CD8 cells, naive repertoires contained a few larger clonotypes, possibly CD45RA-re-expressing memory cells.

For these TCRs, the target antigens are not known. Both TRBC1 and TRBC2 were covered by a beta constant-region primer of two equimolar oligonucleotides. Ligated cDNA was amplified by four rounds of PCR with nested alpha and beta constant-region primers and SP2. TCRdb passed the UMI-ligation and nested PCR reads through MiXCR, listing each CDR3 protein once. Of approximately 140,000 distinct CDR3 sequences listed, about 20% are singletons. Sequenced sample: naive CD4+ T cells from blood. The source of these receptors is a human donor in good health.

This clonotype was seen a handful of times. The V call is TRBV7-2, the J call TRBJ2-4; TRBD2 aligns across 12 bases. The V segment lost 2 bases and the J segment 0 bases; nucleotides outside the gene matches: 5. Germline V lookup: CDR1 SGHTA, CDR2 FQGNSA. The CDR3 covers 18 residues. The CDR3 region is CASSLILAGGIAKNIQYF. The DNA for the CDR3 is TGTGCCAGCAGCTTAATACTAGCGGGAGGAATAGCCAAAAACATTCAGTACTTC.

A few counts support this clonotype. The rearrangement joins TRBV20-1 to TRBJ2-7, with D maybe TRBD2 (5 bases). The CDR3 is 13 amino acids. V lost 3 bases and J 0 bases, leaving 9 bases between the germline ends. The V gene's germline CDR1 is DFQATT and CDR2 SNEGSKA (reference sequence). CDR3 DNA sequence: TGCAGTGCTAGTGACGGGAACTCCTACGAGCAGTACTTC. This translates into CSASDGNSYEQYF.

CDR3 in DNA: TGTGCCAGCAGCCCTCGAAGGGACAATTACGAGCAGTACTTC. Translation gives CASSPRRDNYEQYF. This chain joins TRBV7-9 and TRBJ2-7; possibly TRBD1 for D (6 bases). This CDR3 is 14 amino acids long. Deletions cut 5 bases from V and 4 bases from J, with 15 bases between. Germline CDR1 and CDR2: SEHNR and FQNEAQ (reference sequence). Looking up the rest from reference TRBV7-9 and TRBJ2-7 gives the full variable domain: DTGVSQNPRHKITKRGQNVTFRCDPISEHNRLYWYRQTLGQGPEFLTYFQNEAQLEKSRLLSDRFSAERPKGSFSTLEIQRTEQGDSAMYLCASSPRRDNYEQYFGPGTRLTVT.

J is TRBJ2-1 and V is TRBV10-3; D is ambiguous. This CDR3 is 14 amino acids long. The germline V gene has CDR1 ENHRY and CDR2 SYGVKD. The V and J ends lost 3 bases and 1 base respectively, with 7 bases between them. The CDR3 region has the DNA TGTGCCATCAGTGAACTGGCATCCTACAATGAGCAGTTCTTC. It encodes CAISELASYNEQFF.

The chain carries TRBV29-1 and TRBJ2-2; no definite D call. CDR3 length: 13 amino acids. In germline, CDR1 is SQVTM, CDR2 ANQGSEA. V lost 6 bases, J lost 3 bases, and 11 bases lay in between. The CDR3 DNA sequence: TGCAGCGTAAAACGGTGGGACACCGGGGAGCTGTTTTTT. It specifies CSVKRWDTGELFF.

The chain couples TRBV6-1 to TRBJ2-3, with 11 positions matching TRBD2. Germline values: CDR1 MNHNS, CDR2 SASEGT. V shed 8 bases, J shed 5 bases, and the junction held 12 bases outside the gene matches. This CDR3 region has 16 residues. The CDR3 bases are TGTGCCAGCCGCGGGGGAGAACTAGCGGGAGTAGATACGCAGTATTTT. Protein: CASRGGELAGVDTQYF.

This clonotype has just a few counts. The chain is built from TRBV29-1 and TRBJ2-5; D is perhaps TRBD1 or TRBD2 (6 bases each). Trimming shortened V by 5 bases and J by 4 bases, and 11 bases separated the two germline ends. This CDR3 contains 12 residues. The germline V gene has CDR1 SQVTM and CDR2 ANQGSEA. The CDR3 is CSVQGRGETQYF. CDR3 in DNA: TGCAGCGTTCAGGGGCGGGGAGAGACCCAGTACTTC.

The gene calls are TRBV20-1 and TRBJ2-5; D possibly uses TRBD1 or TRBD2 (5 bases each). Germline loops: CDR1 DFQATT, CDR2 SNEGSKA (reference sequence). CDR3 length: 15 amino acids. The V and J ends lost 3 bases and 4 bases respectively, with 18 bases between them. CDR3 sequence (DNA): TGCAGTGCTAGCCCTCGGATGGGGACGAGAGAGACCCAGTACTTC. Translated: CSASPRMGTRETQYF.

V and J are TRBV29-1 and TRBJ2-5; tentative D call: TRBD1 (6 bases). Germline loops: CDR1 SQVTM, CDR2 ANQGSEA. The germline V and J ends were trimmed by 4 bases and 5 bases, with 11 bases remaining between them. This CDR3 region has 12 residues. The CDR3 bases are TGCAGCGTTGCGACAGGCAGGGAGACCCAGTACTTC. Protein: CSVATGRETQYF.

This chain joins TRBV18 and TRBJ2-7, with 8 positions matching TRBD2. The germline V gene has CDR1 KGHSH and CDR2 LQKENI. The CDR3 spans 15 residues. V lost 5 bases to trimming and J lost 3 bases; unmatched junction nucleotides: 9. The CDR3 DNA reads as TGTGCCAGCTCAGCTACTAGCGGTACGAGCTACGAGCAGTACTTC. Its protein product is CASSATSGTSYEQYF.

Only a few counts were recorded for this clonotype. The chain is built from TRBV5-1 and TRBJ1-6; perhaps TRBD1 as D (6 bases). The germline V gene encodes CDR1 SGHRS and CDR2 YFSETQ. The CDR3 consists of 15 residues. Trimming removed 0 bases at V and 8 bases at J, with 12 bases between. The CDR3 nucleotides read TGCGCCAGCAGCTTGGCCGACAGGAGCGATTCACCCCTCCACTTT. This gives the protein CASSLADRSDSPLHF.

This sequence joins TRBV28 and TRBJ1-2; 10 bases match TRBD1. Germline V lookup: CDR1 MDHEN, CDR2 SYDVKM. The CDR3 contains 16 residues. Unmatched junction bases numbered 14, after V lost 5 bases and J lost 8 bases. The CDR3 is CASSPIPGTGEGGYTF. The CDR3 nucleotides read TGTGCCAGCAGTCCAATCCCCGGGACAGGGGAAGGCGGCTACACCTTC.

Concerning this clonotype: One end of the junction is discordant with germline, which a read error may explain. The chain joins TRBV7-2 to TRBJ2-1, with TRBD2 matching over 12 bases. This CDR3 contains 11 residues. Per germline, CDR1 SGHTA and CDR2 FQGNSA. CDR3 nucleotides: TGTGCCAGCACGTCTAGCGGGAGGGCCGTCTTC. This encodes CASTSSGRAVF.

This clonotype was recorded a few times. The chain employs TRBV6-5 and TRBJ2-7, with D perhaps matching TRBD1 or TRBD2 (6 bases each). V lost 3 bases to trimming and J lost 0 bases, with 21 bases between them. This CDR3 comprises 18 residues. Germline V gives CDR1 MNHEY, CDR2 SVGAGI. CDR3 DNA sequence: TGTGCCAGCAGTTATGGGGGCCGGGGACTTCCGAGCTCCTACGAGCAGTACTTC. This sequence encodes CASSYGGRGLPSSYEQYF.

V usage is TRBV6-5 and J usage is TRBJ2-3, with TRBD2 identical over 9 bases. This CDR3 is 15 amino acids long. The V segment lost 7 bases and the J segment 3 bases; nucleotides outside the gene matches: 8. Germline V lookup: CDR1 MNHEY, CDR2 SVGAGI. The CDR3 is CASKLRREGTDTQYF. The CDR3 nucleotides are TGTGCCAGCAAACTGCGGCGGGAGGGAACAGATACGCAGTATTTT.

The chain combines TRBV7-2 with TRBJ2-2; 7 positions agree with TRBD1. CDR1 SGHTA and CDR2 FQGNSA come from the germline V gene. The CDR3 is 15 amino acids. Unmatched junction bases numbered 8, after V lost 5 bases and J lost 5 bases. The CDR3 loop is CASSADRARTGELFF. The CDR3 coding sequence is TGTGCCAGCAGCGCTGACAGGGCGCGTACCGGGGAGCTGTTTTTT.

This clonotype was counted a few times. The chain recombines TRBV15 with TRBJ2-7, with D possibly matching TRBD2 (6 bases). Trimming removed 0 bases at V and 4 bases at J, with 16 bases between. Germline CDR1 reads LNHNV; CDR2 reads YYDKDF (reference sequence). The CDR3 spans 16 residues. CDR3 region: CATSRDPSTSYYEQYF. CDR3 DNA sequence: TGTGCCACCAGCAGAGATCCCTCGACTAGTTATTACGAGCAGTACTTC.

The chain is built from TRBV5-1 and TRBJ2-7; D tentatively fits TRBD1 or TRBD2 (6 bases each). Germline V gene data show CDR1 as SGHRS and CDR2 as YFSETQ. V dropped 5 bases and J dropped 1 base, with 16 bases sitting between them. This CDR3 has 15 amino acids. CDR3 sequence: CASRVGRTASYEQYF. Here the CDR3 DNA reads TGCGCCAGCAGGGTTGGGAGGACAGCTTCCTACGAGCAGTACTTC.

This chain joins TRBV4-2 and TRBJ2-5; 7 bases map to TRBD1. Germline-derived CDR1 and CDR2 are LGHNA and YNFKEQ. The CDR3 extends over 14 amino acids. J lost 5 bases, V lost 2 bases, and 5 bases had no gene match. In DNA form, the CDR3 reads TGTGCCAGCAGCCAACCGGGACAGAGGGAGACCCAGTACTTC. This sequence encodes CASSQPGQRETQYF.

The chain couples TRBV20-1 to TRBJ2-1; a possible D gene is TRBD2 (5 bases). The germline V gene encodes CDR1 DFQATT and CDR2 SNEGSKA (reference sequence). CDR3 size: 13 residues. V lost 7 bases and J 4 bases, leaving 14 bases between the germline ends. CDR3 amino acids: CSVERLPYNEQFF. The DNA for the CDR3 is TGCAGTGTAGAGCGACTACCATACAATGAGCAGTTCTTC.

There are a few counts of this clonotype. The chain links TRBV20-1 to TRBJ2-5, with D perhaps matching TRBD2 (5 bases). The CDR3 is 13 residues long. Germline V CDR1 and CDR2: DFQATT, SNEGSKA (reference sequence). V was cut by 3 bases and J by 5 bases, with 13 bases left in between. The CDR3 DNA follows: TGCAGTGCTAGGCCTAGCATGTGGGAGACCCAGTACTTC. This codes for CSARPSMWETQYF.

This chain uses TRBV6-1 with TRBJ2-7; 9 bases match TRBD2. The V segment lost 6 bases and the J segment 5 bases; nucleotides outside the gene matches: 17. The CDR3 is made up of 17 amino acids. CDR1 MNHNS and CDR2 SASEGT come from the germline V gene. CDR3 in amino acids: CASRDNSAGGIRNEQYF. The CDR3 bases are TGTGCCAGCAGGGATAACTCAGCGGGAGGAATCCGCAACGAGCAGTACTTC.

V is TRBV27 and J is TRBJ2-3; TRBD1 agrees at 9 bases. J lost 5 bases, V lost 7 bases, and 10 bases had no gene match. The CDR3 runs to 15 residues. CDR1 and CDR2 (germline): MNHEY, SMNVEV (reference sequence). CDR3 residues: CASTSGTGYQDTQYF. The CDR3 DNA reads as TGTGCCAGCACCTCGGGGACAGGGTACCAAGATACGCAGTATTTT.

This clonotype appeared a few times. The chain is built from TRBV29-1 and TRBJ2-5, with D uncertain. Germline V lookup: CDR1 SQVTM, CDR2 ANQGSEA. The CDR3 totals 13 residues. V was cut by 6 bases and J by 1 base, with 12 bases left in between. CDR3: CSVRPKVQETQYF. The CDR3 coding sequence is TGCAGCGTAAGACCGAAGGTCCAAGAGACCCAGTACTTC.

V and J are TRBV5-1 and TRBJ2-5; possible D gene TRBD1, 6 bases. Trimming removed 0 bases at V and 3 bases at J, with 9 bases between. The CDR3 contains 14 residues. Looked up from germline, CDR1 is SGHRS and CDR2 is YFSETQ. The CDR3 nucleotides are TGCGCCAGCAGCTTGGGACAGGCAAAAGAGACCCAGTACTTC. Its translation: CASSLGQAKETQYF.

The rearrangement joins TRBV11-3 to TRBJ2-1; 14 bases are a match to TRBD2. Germline values: CDR1 SGHNT, CDR2 YENEEA. The CDR3 loop spans 16 amino acids. J lost 8 bases, V lost 1 base, and 4 bases had no gene match. DNA of the CDR3: TGTGCCAGCAGCTTAGGCTTGACTAGCGGGAGGGATGAGCAGTTCTTC. Its translation: CASSLGLTSGRDEQFF.

This clonotype turned up a few times. The chain joins TRBV16 to TRBJ1-1, with 11 bases aligning to TRBD1. CDR1 and CDR2 from the germline V gene are KGHSY and FQNENV. The trim removed 0 bases at V and 4 bases at J, leaving 1 base unmatched. The length of the CDR3 is 15 residues. The CDR3 coding sequence is TGTGCCAGCAGCCAATCGGGGACAGGGGGCACTGAAGCTTTCTTT. This codes for CASSQSGTGGTEAFF.

A few counts support this clonotype. The chain uses TRBV5-1 and TRBJ2-1, with 16 bases identical to TRBD2. This CDR3 has 18 residues. The J segment lost 6 bases and the V segment lost 4 bases, leaving 10 bases of the junction unmatched. Germline V gene lookup returns CDR1 SGHRS and CDR2 YFSETQ. CDR3 loop: CASSGGLAGGPSTNEQFF. CDR3 in DNA: TGCGCCAGCAGCGGGGGACTAGCGGGAGGGCCATCAACCAATGAGCAGTTCTTC.

The rearrangement links TRBV29-1 to TRBJ1-1; D may be TRBD1 (5 bases). The length of the CDR3 is 13 residues. V lost 2 bases and J 4 bases, leaving 11 bases between the germline ends. Germline V CDR1 and CDR2: SQVTM, ANQGSEA. The CDR3 region is CSVEPRGGTEAFF. The CDR3 bases are TGCAGCGTTGAACCCCGGGGCGGCACTGAAGCTTTCTTT. Based on the CDR3 plus reference TRBV29-1 and TRBJ1-1, the full variable domain is SAVISQKPSRDICQRGTSLTIQCQVDSQVTMMFWYRQQPGQSLTLIATANQGSEATYESGFVIDKFPISRPNLTFSTLTVSNMSPEDSSIYLCSVEPRGGTEAFFGQGTRLTVV.

The V gene is TRBV5-1, the J gene TRBJ2-1; 11 bases match TRBD2. The CDR3 is made up of 17 amino acids. The germline V gene has CDR1 SGHRS and CDR2 YFSETQ. The junction had 10 bases not matched to a gene; V was cut back by 0 bases and J by 8 bases. CDR3 residues: CASSLAGKLAGVDEQFF. In nucleotides, the CDR3 is TGCGCCAGCAGCTTGGCCGGAAAACTAGCGGGAGTCGATGAGCAGTTCTTC.

The rearrangement joins TRBV6-5 to TRBJ2-7; a possible D gene is TRBD1 (5 bases). The CDR3 is 15 amino acids. Trimming removed 7 bases at V and 1 base at J, with 17 bases between. Germline V gives CDR1 MNHEY, CDR2 SVGAGI. CDR3 DNA sequence: TGTGCCAGCACAAACCTCTGGGGCATATCCTACGAGCAGTACTTC. Translating gives CASTNLWGISYEQYF.